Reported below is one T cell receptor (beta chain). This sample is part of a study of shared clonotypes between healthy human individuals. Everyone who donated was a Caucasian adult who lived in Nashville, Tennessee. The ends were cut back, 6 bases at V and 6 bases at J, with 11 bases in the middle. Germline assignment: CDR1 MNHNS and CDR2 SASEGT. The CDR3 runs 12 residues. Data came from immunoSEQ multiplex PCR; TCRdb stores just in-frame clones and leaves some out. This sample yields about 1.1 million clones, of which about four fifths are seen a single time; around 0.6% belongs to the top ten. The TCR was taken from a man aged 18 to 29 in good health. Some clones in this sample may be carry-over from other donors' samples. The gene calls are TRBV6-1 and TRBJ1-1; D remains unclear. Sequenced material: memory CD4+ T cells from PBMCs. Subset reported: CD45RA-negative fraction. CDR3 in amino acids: CASSPPGAEAFF. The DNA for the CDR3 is TGTGCCAGCAGCCCCCCTGGGGCTGAAGCTTTCTTT.